Listed here are 24 T cell receptor beta chains from one sample, sequenced in a study of blood T cell repertoires in COVID-19. Assay: immunoSEQ multiplex PCR; the TCRdb copy retains only in-frame clones and omits some. This sample has around 170,000 clones, with 70% to 85% found just once. The sample comprised PBMCs or T cells enriched from blood (not recorded which). The receptors shown here come from a man between 45 and 60 years old who had recovered from COVID-19.

The chain employs TRBV5-4 and TRBJ2-5; the match to TRBD2 covers 7 bases. Germline V gene sequence: CDR1 SGHNT, CDR2 YYREEE (reference sequence). The length of the CDR3 is 13 residues. Trimming at V came to 2 bases and at J to 5 bases, leaving 3 bases not matched to a gene. As DNA, the CDR3 is TGTGCCAGCAGCTTCGGGGGGTTGGAGACCCAGTACTTC. It codes for CASSFGGLETQYF.

The chain recombines TRBV7-6 with TRBJ2-3, with 9 bases aligning to TRBD2. V lost 0 bases, J lost 5 bases, and 3 bases stayed unmatched. CDR1 SGHVS and CDR2 FNYEAQ come from the germline V gene. The CDR3 has 15 amino acids. The CDR3 DNA reads TGTGCCAGCAGCTTAGCGCCTAGCGGGGAAGATACGCAGTATTTT. Translating gives CASSLAPSGEDTQYF.

The chain joins TRBV6-5 to TRBJ1-5; D is possibly TRBD1 (5 bases). The ends were cut back, 7 bases at V and 6 bases at J, with 19 bases in the middle. This CDR3 has 15 residues. Germline CDR1 is MNHEY and CDR2 is SVGAGI. CDR3 in amino acids: CASTPTRGNSQPQHF. As DNA, the CDR3 is TGTGCCAGCACCCCCACCCGGGGGAATAGTCAGCCCCAGCATTTT.

The V and J genes are TRBV28 and TRBJ1-5; 8 nucleotides align to TRBD1. The CDR3 contains 16 residues. Germline V gene lookup returns CDR1 MDHEN and CDR2 SYDVKM. The J segment lost 4 bases and the V segment lost 4 bases, leaving 9 bases of the junction unmatched. The CDR3 region is CASSSRTGPANQPQHF. The CDR3 bases are TGTGCCAGCAGTTCCCGGACAGGGCCCGCAAATCAGCCCCAGCATTTT.

In its sample, this clone was seen many times. The V and J genes are TRBV4-1 and TRBJ2-5; 11 nucleotides line up with TRBD2. This CDR3 has 15 residues. The junction had 5 bases not matched to a gene; V was cut back by 4 bases and J by 4 bases. CDR1 and CDR2 (germline): MGHRA, YSYEKL. In DNA form, the CDR3 reads TGCGCCAGCAGCCTTACCGGGACTAGCGGAGAGACCCAGTACTTC. Translating gives CASSLTGTSGETQYF.

This rearrangement joins TRBV19 to TRBJ2-7; possible D gene TRBD1, 5 bases. There are 12 residues in the CDR3. Germline V gives CDR1 LNHDA, CDR2 SQIVND (reference sequence). Trimming pared 4 bases from V and 5 bases from J, leaving 9 bases between. The CDR3 sequence is CASSTQGNEQYF. CDR3 coding DNA: TGTGCCAGTAGTACCCAGGGTAACGAGCAGTACTTC. Full variable domain (outside the CDR3, taken from reference TRBV19 and TRBJ2-7): DGGITQSPKYLFRKEGQNVTLSCEQNLNHDAMYWYRQDPGQGLRLIYYSQIVNDFQKGDIAEGYSVSREKKESFPLTVTSAQKNPTAFYLCASSTQGNEQYFGPGTRLTVT.

The chain uses TRBV30 and TRBJ1-1; no clear D. Trimming cost V 6 bases and J 2 bases, with 13 bases left between them. The germline gives CDR1 GTSNPN, CDR2 SVGIG (reference sequence). This CDR3 comprises 13 residues. The CDR3 bases are TGTGCCTGCTCATTCGCGGTCAACACTGAAGCTTTCTTT. It encodes CACSFAVNTEAFF.

The chain has TRBV4-1 and TRBJ2-5, with D possibly TRBD2 on 6 matching bases. CDR3 length: 14 amino acids. In germline, CDR1 is MGHRA, CDR2 YSYEKL. Deletions cut 2 bases from V and 5 bases from J, with 12 bases between. This chain's CDR3 is CASSQPGLQETQYF. CDR3 in DNA: TGCGCCAGCAGCCAACCGGGACTCCAGGAGACCCAGTACTTC.

The V call is TRBV5-5, the J call TRBJ2-7, with 10 bases matching TRBD1. Germline CDR1 is SGHKS and CDR2 is YYEKEE (reference sequence). This CDR3 is built from 15 residues. The trim removed 4 bases at V and 2 bases at J, leaving 6 bases unmatched. CDR3 residues: CASSRGTGATYEQYF. For the CDR3, the DNA is TGTGCCAGCAGCAGAGGGACAGGGGCCACCTACGAGCAGTACTTC.

V usage is TRBV4-1 and J usage is TRBJ2-3; 8 positions agree with TRBD1. In germline, CDR1 is MGHRA, CDR2 YSYEKL. There are 16 residues in the CDR3. J gave up 3 bases and V 6 bases, and 11 bases lay outside the gene matches. The CDR3 loop reads CASRSQGQVGTDTQYF. CDR3 sequence (DNA): TGCGCCAGCAGATCGCAGGGACAGGTAGGGACAGATACGCAGTATTTT.

The CDR3 DNA sequence: TGTGCCAGCAGCATGGGGACAGGGTTTAACACAGATACGCAGTATTTT. It is translated as CASSMGTGFNTDTQYF. This chain joins TRBV2 and TRBJ2-3, with 9 bases matching TRBD1. With V trimmed by 6 bases and J by 2 bases, 9 bases remained unmatched. Germline-derived CDR1 and CDR2 are SNHLY and FYNNEI. The CDR3 runs 16 residues. The variable domain in full, completed from reference TRBV2 and TRBJ2-3, reads EPEVTQTPSHQVTQMGQEVILRCVPISNHLYFYWYRQILGQKVEFLVSFYNNEISEKSEIFDDQFSVERPDGSNFTLKIRSTKLEDSAMYFCASSMGTGFNTDTQYFGPGTRLTVL.

The rearrangement links TRBV24-1 to TRBJ2-5, with 8 bases aligning to TRBD1. J was trimmed by 8 bases and V by 3 bases; bases with no gene match: 16. Germline CDR1 is KGHDR and CDR2 is SFDVKD. This CDR3 comprises 17 residues. The CDR3 loop reads CATSDGVVGQGGNTQYF. The CDR3 DNA reads TGTGCCACCAGTGATGGGGTAGTCGGACAGGGCGGGAATACCCAGTACTTC.

The chain is built from TRBV10-3 and TRBJ1-2; 10 bases align to TRBD1. The germline V gene encodes CDR1 ENHRY and CDR2 SYGVKD. The J segment lost 1 base and the V segment lost 4 bases, leaving 9 bases of the junction unmatched. The CDR3 sequence is 17 residues long. The CDR3 DNA reads as TGTGCCATCAGTGCGGGACAGGGGTGGGCTAATAACTATGGCTACACCTTC. This translates into CAISAGQGWANNYGYTF.

This clone was counted only a few times. The chain is built from TRBV29-1 and TRBJ2-5, with a weak D call TRBD1 (5 bases). V lost 0 bases and J lost 5, with 10 bases in between. The CDR3 extends over 13 amino acids. Germline-derived CDR1 and CDR2 are SQVTM and ANQGSEA. The CDR3 DNA follows: TGCAGCGTTGAAGATTCCAGGGTGGAGACCCAGTACTTC. Its protein is CSVEDSRVETQYF.

The chain employs TRBV19 and TRBJ1-1; 8 positions agree with TRBD1. Losses at the gene ends were 4 bases for V and 6 bases for J; bases not matched to a gene: 10. Per germline, CDR1 LNHDA and CDR2 SQIVND (reference sequence). This CDR3 comprises 15 residues. The CDR3 loop is CASSRGRGRDPEAFF. The CDR3 region has the DNA TGTGCCAGTAGTAGAGGCAGGGGGCGTGATCCTGAAGCTTTCTTT.

The chain is built from TRBV4-1 and TRBJ2-7; D call uncertain. Germline V gene data show CDR1 as MGHRA and CDR2 as YSYEKL. Trimming shortened V by 4 bases and J by 7 bases, and 17 bases separated the two germline ends. This CDR3 spans 14 amino acids. In DNA, the CDR3 is TGCGCCAGCAGCCGGTACCCCCTGGCAGTGGAGCAGTACTTC. This translates into CASSRYPLAVEQYF.

This clone was observed a single time. The gene calls are TRBV7-3 and TRBJ2-1, with D unclear. V lost 2 bases and J lost 0, with 8 bases in between. The germline V gene has CDR1 SGHTA and CDR2 FQGTGA. The CDR3 runs to 15 residues. For the CDR3, the DNA is TGTGCCAGCAGCTTATCTCCTAGCTCCTACAATGAGCAGTTCTTC. Its translation: CASSLSPSSYNEQFF.

The chain links TRBV3-1 (or the pseudogene TRBV3-2) to TRBJ2-2; possible D gene TRBD2, 7 bases. Germline V CDR1 and CDR2: LGHDT, YNNKEL (reference sequence). The CDR3 runs 18 residues. Deletions cut 3 bases from V and 1 base from J, with 18 bases between. The CDR3 region is CASSQRRGLRGNTGELFF. The CDR3 DNA is TGTGCCAGCAGCCAGCGGCGGGGGCTACGCGGGAACACCGGGGAGCTGTTTTTT.

The J gene is TRBJ2-1, the V gene TRBV14; no firm D call. The length of the CDR3 is 13 residues. The V end was cut by 1 base, the J end by 3 bases, with 4 bases between. CDR1 and CDR2 (germline): SGHDN, FVKESK. In nucleotides, the CDR3 is TGTGCCAGCAGCCAAGTCAGCTACAATGAGCAGTTCTTC. Protein: CASSQVSYNEQFF.

The V gene is TRBV5-5, the J gene TRBJ2-1, with 8 bases fitting TRBD1. Germline V gene data show CDR1 as SGHKS and CDR2 as YYEKEE (reference sequence). The CDR3 spans 14 residues. Trimming removed 5 bases from V and 8 bases from J; junction bases left unmatched: 9. CDR3 protein: CASSSRAQGDEQFF. CDR3 nucleotides: TGTGCCAGCAGTTCTCGCGCACAGGGGGATGAGCAGTTCTTC.

The V call is TRBV16, the J call TRBJ1-5, with a possible D match to TRBD1 (6 bases). Trimming pared 4 bases from V and 2 bases from J, leaving 15 bases between. The length of the CDR3 is 16 residues. The germline V gene encodes CDR1 KGHSY and CDR2 FQNENV. This CDR3 reads CASSLGAGLGNQPQHF. Written as DNA, the CDR3 is TGTGCCAGCAGCCTGGGGGCAGGTCTTGGCAATCAGCCCCAGCATTTT. The whole variable domain, filled in from reference TRBV16 and TRBJ1-5, reads GEEVAQTPKHLVRGEGQKAKLYCAPIKGHSYVFWYQQVLKNEFKFLISFQNENVFDETGMPKERFSAKCLPNSPCSLEIQATKLEDSAVYFCASSLGAGLGNQPQHFGDGTRLSIL.

V gene TRBV28 combines with J gene TRBJ1-5; D is perhaps TRBD1 (6 bases). Germline V gene sequence: CDR1 MDHEN, CDR2 SYDVKM. Trimming left V 7 bases short and J 5 bases short, with 15 bases between. The CDR3 is 14 residues long. CDR3 bases: TGTGCCAGCAACACAGGGAATTTTGATCAGCCCCAGCATTTT. This encodes CASNTGNFDQPQHF.

This chain links TRBV6-1 with TRBJ2-1; perhaps TRBD2 as D (6 bases). Trimming shortened V by 1 base and J by 9 bases, and 13 bases separated the two germline ends. CDR1 is MNHNS and CDR2 is SASEGT in the germline V gene. This CDR3 spans 14 amino acids. CDR3 sequence: CASSEEGREREQFF. The CDR3 nucleotides are TGTGCCAGCAGTGAAGAAGGACGGGAGCGTGAGCAGTTCTTC.

The V gene is TRBV5-8, the J gene TRBJ1-1; D remains unclear. With 2 bases removed from V and 1 base from J, the gap between germline ends came to 9 bases. This CDR3 region has 14 residues. Germline V gene lookup returns CDR1 SGHTS and CDR2 YDEGEE. The CDR3 loop reads CASSFLAQNTEAFF. The DNA of the CDR3 is TGTGCCAGCAGCTTCCTGGCCCAGAACACTGAAGCTTTCTTT.